Below, 9 T cell receptor beta chains from the same sample are listed, as sequenced in a study of T cell responses to AZD1222 COVID-19 vaccine. Assay: immunoSEQ multiplex PCR; the TCRdb copy retains only in-frame clones and omits some. The sample includes around 130,000 clones, roughly 88% seen only once; the top ten take about 1.5%. This specimen consisted of peripheral blood, obtained on day 0 of AZD1222 vaccination. Receptor source: an adult in good health.

The chain joins TRBV5-6 to TRBJ1-3, with D possibly matching TRBD1 (5 bases). This CDR3 has 15 amino acids. The V end lost 3 bases, the J end lost 0 bases, and 10 bases lay between the germline ends. Germline-derived CDR1 and CDR2 are SGHDT and YYEEEE. CDR3 in DNA: TGTGCCAGCAGCTCCCCAGGGAGCTCTGGAAACACCATATATTTT. Residues: CASSSPGSSGNTIYF.

The genes are TRBV6-2 or TRBV6-3 and TRBJ2-1; D call uncertain. This CDR3 is 12 amino acids long. V lost 6 bases to trimming and J lost 7 bases, with 10 bases between them. CDR1 is MNHEY and CDR2 is SVGEGT in the germline V gene. The CDR3 DNA sequence: TGTGCCAGCAGCTATACGGGTAATGAGCAGTTCTTC. It encodes CASSYTGNEQFF.

This clone was counted between two and nine times. V gene TRBV11-2 combines with J gene TRBJ2-7; 10 positions agree with TRBD1. J lost 2 bases, V lost 5 bases, and 9 bases had no gene match. Germline lookup yields CDR1 SGHAT and CDR2 FQNNGV. CDR3 length: 16 residues. The CDR3 reads CASSASGQGSTYEQYF. The CDR3 DNA reads as TGTGCCAGCAGCGCCTCGGGACAGGGGTCGACCTACGAGCAGTACTTC.

This chain uses TRBV9 with TRBJ2-2, with no clear D. CDR1 is SGDLS, CDR2 YYNGEE, per germline. Trimming stripped 0 bases from V and 0 bases from J, with 6 bases between. The CDR3 is 15 residues long. The CDR3 region is CASSVVISNTGELFF. The CDR3 DNA sequence: TGTGCCAGCAGCGTAGTTATATCGAACACCGGGGAGCTGTTTTTT. Drawing the rest from reference TRBV9 and TRBJ2-2, the complete variable domain is DSGVTQTPKHLITATGQRVTLRCSPRSGDLSVYWYQQSLDQGLQFLIQYYNGEERAKGNILERFSAQQFPDLHSELNLSSLELGDSALYFCASSVVISNTGELFFGEGSRLTVL.

This clone was counted a single time. CDR3 loop: CASSDSGVRNEKLFF. The CDR3 DNA sequence: TGTGCCAGCAGTGATTCAGGGGTGAGGAATGAAAAACTGTTTTTT. This chain connects TRBV5-8 to TRBJ1-4; D is perhaps TRBD1 (6 bases). The CDR3 runs 15 residues. Trimming cost V 5 bases and J 5 bases, with 16 bases left between them. The germline V gene has CDR1 SGHTS and CDR2 YDEGEE.

The rearrangement uses TRBV24-1 and TRBJ2-1; either TRBD1 or TRBD2 may fit D (6 bases each). The CDR3 sequence is 14 residues long. The germline CDR1 and CDR2 sequences are KGHDR and SFDVKD. V was cut by 2 bases and J by 7 bases, with 11 bases left in between. The CDR3 loop reads CATSDYLGGNEQFF. CDR3 DNA sequence: TGTGCCACCAGTGATTATTTAGGGGGGAATGAGCAGTTCTTC.

The rearrangement uses TRBV6-1 and TRBJ1-4; 9 bases fit TRBD1. V trimming: 0 bases; J trimming: 5 bases; junction bases outside the gene matches: 4. The CDR3 is 16 residues long. CDR1 is MNHNS, CDR2 SASEGT, per germline. CDR3 in DNA: TGTGCCAGCAGTGAAGCGAGCGGGACAGGGAATGAAAAACTGTTTTTT. Its protein is CASSEASGTGNEKLFF.

This clone has just one count. The chain employs TRBV5-5 and TRBJ1-2; 12 bases map to TRBD1. Germline V CDR1 and CDR2: SGHKS, YYEKEE (reference sequence). The CDR3 sequence is 15 residues long. Losses at the gene ends were 4 bases for V and 7 bases for J; bases not matched to a gene: 8. This CDR3 reads CASSVGTGGNGGYTF. The CDR3 DNA follows: TGTGCCAGCAGCGTGGGGACAGGGGGCAATGGTGGCTACACCTTC. Full variable domain (outside the CDR3, taken from reference TRBV5-5 and TRBJ1-2): DAGVTQSPTHLIKTRGQQVTLRCSPISGHKSVSWYQQVLGQGPQFIFQYYEKEERGRGNFPDRFSARQFPNYSSELNVNALLLGDSALYLCASSVGTGGNGGYTFGSGTRLTVV.

This rearrangement joins TRBV10-1 to TRBJ1-5; the D gene is possibly TRBD1 (6 bases). Germline V gene data show CDR1 as WNHNN and CDR2 as SYGVQD (reference sequence). The V end lost 3 bases, the J end lost 12 bases, and 12 bases lay between the germline ends. The CDR3 sequence is 12 residues long. This chain's CDR3 is CASSDPQGVQHF. The CDR3 nucleotides read TGCGCCAGCAGTGACCCACAGGGTGTCCAGCATTTT.